A single sample is the source of the 29 T cell receptor beta chains below, sequenced in a study of CD8 T cells in ankylosing spondylitis. TCRdb independently ran MiXCR on the 5' RACE reads; one entry per CDR3 protein. The sample holds 250,000 to 300,000 distinct CDR3 sequences, 20% seen once. The sequencing input was blood, either unsorted or a sorted T cell fraction (not recorded which). The receptors stem from a male donor with ankylosing spondylitis or in good health (not recorded which).

The V and J genes are TRBV27 and TRBJ2-5; TRBD2 matches at 8 bases. With V trimmed by 6 bases and J by 2 bases, 8 bases remained unmatched. From germline, CDR1 is MNHEY and CDR2 SMNVEV (reference sequence). The CDR3 extends over 15 amino acids. Here the CDR3 reads CASRGSGGPQETQYF. Written as DNA, the CDR3 is TGTGCCAGCAGGGGGAGCGGGGGACCTCAAGAGACCCAGTACTTC.

This clonotype was seen a handful of times. CDR3: CSALVPQGNTEAFF. Here the CDR3 DNA reads TGCAGTGCTTTGGTACCACAGGGGAACACTGAAGCTTTCTTT. This chain uses TRBV20-1 with TRBJ1-1; the D gene is possibly TRBD1 (6 bases). The CDR3 has 14 amino acids. Trimming cost V 5 bases and J 1 base, with 14 bases left between them. CDR1 and CDR2 from the germline V gene are DFQATT and SNEGSKA (reference sequence).

The chain joins TRBV9 to TRBJ2-7; a possible D gene is TRBD2 (5 bases). Germline CDR1 is SGDLS and CDR2 is YYNGEE. V shed 0 bases and J shed 0 bases, with 13 bases lying between them. The CDR3 is 16 residues long. The CDR3 DNA is TGTGCCAGCAGCGTAGTTGGGTCGAGGGACTCCTACGAGCAGTACGTC. It codes for CASSVVGSRDSYEQYV.

This clonotype was recorded at least ten times. The rearrangement joins TRBV24-1 to TRBJ2-1; no clear D gene. Per germline, CDR1 KGHDR and CDR2 SFDVKD. The CDR3 spans 13 residues. V was trimmed by 8 bases and J by 0 bases, leaving 7 bases between them. CDR3 protein: CATTGSSYNEQFF. DNA of the CDR3: TGTGCCACCACAGGTAGCTCCTACAATGAGCAGTTCTTC.

CDR3 amino acids: CSARDQSGASVETQYF. DNA for the CDR3: TGCAGTGCTAGAGATCAATCAGGGGCGTCGGTAGAGACCCAGTACTTC. V and J are TRBV20-1 and TRBJ2-5; tentative D call: TRBD1 (6 bases). Germline V gives CDR1 DFQATT, CDR2 SNEGSKA (reference sequence). The V gene lost 0 bases and the J gene lost 4 bases, with 18 bases spanning the gap. This CDR3 has 16 amino acids.

The rearrangement links TRBV12-3 or TRBV12-4 to TRBJ1-5; 7 positions match TRBD1. V lost 6 bases to trimming and J lost 0 bases; unmatched junction nucleotides: 5. The CDR3 runs 15 residues. CDR3 loop: CASRTGSYSNQPQHF. CDR3 nucleotides: TGTGCCAGCAGGACAGGGTCATATAGCAATCAGCCCCAGCATTTT.

This clonotype was counted only a few times. The chain couples TRBV30 to TRBJ2-1; TRBD1 aligns across 7 bases. The CDR3 runs to 15 residues. Germline trimming cut 1 base from V and 4 bases from J; bases unmatched to any gene: 7. Germline CDR1 GTSNPN, CDR2 SVGIG (reference sequence). The CDR3 DNA sequence: TGTGCCTGGAGTGAGGGGACAGTTGCATACAATGAGCAGTTCTTC. Protein product: CAWSEGTVAYNEQFF.

This clonotype was observed many times. This chain joins TRBV20-1 and TRBJ1-1; 7 nucleotides agree with TRBD1. V was clipped by 5 bases and J by 2 bases; unmatched bases: 8. Germline V gene sequence: CDR1 DFQATT, CDR2 SNEGSKA (reference sequence). The CDR3 is made up of 14 amino acids. CDR3 bases: TGCAGTGCTTCTCGACAGGGCCCCAACACTGAAGCTTTCTTT. It specifies CSASRQGPNTEAFF.

The rearrangement joins TRBV5-1 to TRBJ1-4; 8 positions agree with TRBD1. CDR3 length: 14 residues. The germline gives CDR1 SGHRS, CDR2 YFSETQ. The ends lost 4 bases at V and 3 bases at J; junction bases unmatched: 2. The CDR3 DNA follows: TGCGCCAGCAGCCCGGGACAGGCTAATGAAAAACTGTTTTTT. Protein: CASSPGQANEKLFF.

CDR3 region: CSARGRGDYGYTF. Written as DNA, the CDR3 is TGCAGTGCTAGGGGGAGGGGGGACTATGGCTACACCTTC. This chain connects TRBV20-1 to TRBJ1-2, with a weak D call TRBD1 (6 bases). Trimming left V 3 bases short and J 3 bases short, with 11 bases between. CDR3 size: 13 residues. CDR1 DFQATT and CDR2 SNEGSKA come from the germline V gene (reference sequence).

Remarks on this clonotype: A much larger clonotype is one base distant, so this may be a read error. This chain links TRBV9 with TRBJ2-1; D perhaps matches TRBD1 (6 bases). The CDR3 runs 13 residues. With 2 bases removed from V and 4 bases from J, the gap between germline ends came to 7 bases. Per germline, CDR1 SGDLS and CDR2 YYNGEE. For the CDR3, the DNA is TGTGCCAGCAGCGTTAGGGGGTACAATGAGCAGTTCTTC. This codes for CASSVRGYNEQFF. The variable domain in full, completed from reference TRBV9 and TRBJ2-1, reads DSGVTQTPKHLITATGQRVTLRCSPRSGDLSVYWYQQSLDQGLQFLIQYYNGEERAKGNILERFSAQQFPDLHSELNLSSLELGDSALYFCASSVRGYNEQFFGPGTRLTVL.

This clonotype occurred a few times. The CDR3, as DNA: TGTGCCAGCAGCGTCACACAGGGGAGTACACCCCTCCACTTT. Translating gives CASSVTQGSTPLHF. The chain links TRBV9 to TRBJ1-6; 7 bases are a match to TRBD1. The V and J ends lost 2 bases and 11 bases, in that order; junction bases with no gene match: 7. The CDR3 has 14 residues. The V gene's germline CDR1 is SGDLS and CDR2 YYNGEE.

This clonotype was counted ten times or more. The chain employs TRBV5-1 and TRBJ1-1; tentative D call: TRBD1 (6 bases). Trimming cost V 7 bases and J 0 bases, with 19 bases left between them. This CDR3 is 16 amino acids long. Germline V gene lookup returns CDR1 SGHRS and CDR2 YFSETQ. CDR3 DNA: TGCGCCAGCGGACTAGCAGCAGGACAGCTGAACACTGAAGCTTTCTTT. Translating it yields CASGLAAGQLNTEAFF. The full variable domain, its missing parts supplied by reference TRBV5-1 and TRBJ1-1, is KAGVTQTPRYLIKTRGQQVTLSCSPISGHRSVSWYQQTPGQGLQFLFEYFSETQRNKGNFPGRFSGRQFSNSRSEMNVSTLELGDSALYLCASGLAAGQLNTEAFFGQGTRLTVV.

V usage is TRBV30 and J usage is TRBJ2-1; no clear D gene. The germline V gene encodes CDR1 GTSNPN and CDR2 SVGIG (reference sequence). Trimming shortened V by 1 base and J by 5 bases, and 9 bases separated the two germline ends. This CDR3 comprises 13 residues. CDR3 DNA sequence: TGTGCCTGGAGTGGACTGGGAAACAATGAGCAGTTCTTC. Its protein is CAWSGLGNNEQFF.

This clonotype was recorded many times. This chain joins TRBV7-8 and TRBJ2-5; possible D gene TRBD2, 5 bases. Looked up from germline, CDR1 is SGHVS and CDR2 is FQNEAQ. V lost 2 bases, J lost 4 bases, and 11 bases lay in between. There are 14 residues in the CDR3. The CDR3 spells CASSLMAGAETQYF. DNA of the CDR3: TGTGCCAGCAGCTTAATGGCGGGCGCAGAGACCCAGTACTTC.

The chain employs TRBV10-3 and TRBJ1-6; D is ambiguous. CDR3 size: 14 residues. Between the trimmed V and J ends, which lost 8 bases and 2 bases, there was a span of 10 bases. From germline, CDR1 is ENHRY and CDR2 SYGVKD. CDR3 DNA sequence: TGTGCCATCCGGGCCGATGCCTATAATTCACCCCTCCACTTT. This encodes CAIRADAYNSPLHF.

Ten or more counts support this clonotype. The chain links TRBV10-3 to TRBJ2-3, with D uncertain. The V end was cut by 4 bases, the J end by 4 bases, with 6 bases between. The CDR3 loop spans 12 amino acids. Germline V gene data show CDR1 as ENHRY and CDR2 as SYGVKD. The chain's CDR3 is CAISGDPDTQYF. The DNA for the CDR3 is TGTGCCATCAGTGGGGATCCAGATACGCAGTATTTT.

The V gene is TRBV21-1, the J gene TRBJ2-3. TRBV21-1 is annotated as a pseudogene. The CDR3 runs 16 residues. This chain's CDR3 is CASSKLLGLGTDTQYF. Here the CDR3 DNA reads TGTGCCAGCAGCAAGTTGTTGGGACTAGGCACAGATACGCAGTATTTT.

This clonotype was seen a few times. The chain joins TRBV5-1 to TRBJ1-1; D not resolved. Germline lookup yields CDR1 SGHRS and CDR2 YFSETQ. The germline V and J ends were trimmed by 7 bases and 0 bases, with 10 bases remaining between them. The CDR3 has 13 amino acids. CDR3 coding DNA: TGCGCCAGCGTAGACGGCCTGAACACTGAAGCTTTCTTT. Its translation is CASVDGLNTEAFF.

This chain links TRBV14 with TRBJ2-1, with D perhaps given as TRBD1 or TRBD2 (5 bases each). CDR1 is SGHDN and CDR2 is FVKESK in the germline V gene. CDR3 length: 13 amino acids. Trimming took 2 bases from V and 9 from J, leaving 11 bases between them. In DNA form, the CDR3 reads TGTGCCAGCAGCCAAAATTTTGGGGGTGAGCAGTTCTTC. Its protein is CASSQNFGGEQFF. The whole variable domain, filled in from reference TRBV14 and TRBJ2-1, reads EAGVTQFPSHSVIEKGQTVTLRCDPISGHDNLYWYRRVMGKEIKFLLHFVKESKQDESGMPNNRFLAERTGGTYSTLKVQPAELEDSGVYFCASSQNFGGEQFFGPGTRLTVL.

This clonotype was counted a few times. V gene TRBV5-6 combines with J gene TRBJ2-3; tentative D call: TRBD2 (5 bases). Trimming took 0 bases from V and 4 from J, leaving 9 bases between them. The CDR3 is 14 residues long. Germline assignment: CDR1 SGHDT and CDR2 YYEEEE. The CDR3: CASSLVKLADTQYF. In DNA, the CDR3 is TGTGCCAGCAGCTTGGTGAAACTAGCAGATACGCAGTATTTT.

The V gene is TRBV20-1, the J gene TRBJ2-7, with a tentative D call TRBD2 (6 bases). Germline CDR1 is DFQATT and CDR2 is SNEGSKA (reference sequence). The V gene lost 3 bases and the J gene lost 2 bases, with 11 bases spanning the gap. This CDR3 spans 13 amino acids. CDR3 in DNA: TGCAGTGCTAGGGCGGGGAACACCTACGAGCAGTACGTC. Residues: CSARAGNTYEQYV.

This clonotype came up a few times. This chain joins TRBV7-3 and TRBJ1-6, with 7 bases lining up with TRBD1. Germline CDR1 and CDR2: SGHTA and FQGTGA. With V trimmed by 1 base and J by 7 bases, 4 bases remained unmatched. This CDR3 spans 15 amino acids. CDR3 sequence reads: CASSLMSGGNSPLHF. CDR3 DNA sequence: TGTGCCAGCAGCTTAATGTCAGGGGGGAATTCACCCCTCCACTTT.

The chain is built from TRBV10-3 and TRBJ2-3; D is possibly TRBD2 (6 bases). Trimming took 7 bases from V and 1 from J, leaving 9 bases between them. The CDR3 is 13 residues long. Germline CDR1 is ENHRY and CDR2 is SYGVKD. The CDR3 is CAITGGGTDTQYF. The CDR3 nucleotides read TGTGCCATCACGGGCGGGGGCACAGATACGCAGTATTTT.

This chain links TRBV27 with TRBJ2-5; 9 positions match TRBD2. This CDR3 has 16 residues. V lost 2 bases, J lost 3 bases, and 7 bases stayed unmatched. Germline V lookup: CDR1 MNHEY, CDR2 SMNVEV (reference sequence). CDR3 sequence reads: CASSLRASGAKETQYF. For the CDR3, the DNA is TGTGCCAGCAGTTTAAGGGCTAGCGGGGCTAAAGAGACCCAGTACTTC.

The sample holds a few counts of this clonotype. V and J are TRBV29-1 and TRBJ2-1, with 10 bases identical to TRBD2. Trimming cost V 7 bases and J 8 bases; bases outside gene matches: 11. The V gene's germline CDR1 is SQVTM and CDR2 ANQGSEA. The CDR3 loop spans 14 amino acids. CDR3 sequence: CSASGTSVGDEQFF. In nucleotides, the CDR3 is TGCAGCGCCTCCGGGACTAGCGTCGGCGATGAGCAGTTCTTC.

The rearrangement links TRBV6-5 to TRBJ2-5; D ambiguous. CDR3 length equals 13 residues. V lost 0 bases and J lost 5, with 7 bases in between. Germline V gene lookup returns CDR1 MNHEY and CDR2 SVGAGI. The CDR3 DNA follows: TGTGCCAGCAGTTACTCCTGGGCCGAGACCCAGTACTTC. Translating it yields CASSYSWAETQYF.

This clonotype has only a few counts. The chain combines TRBV5-1 with TRBJ2-2; no firm D call. Germline V gives CDR1 SGHRS, CDR2 YFSETQ. V shed 1 base and J shed 6 bases, with 10 bases lying between them. The CDR3 loop spans 14 amino acids. CDR3 sequence (DNA): TGCGCCAGCAGCTTGTTAGAGCTTCCCGGGGAGCTGTTTTTT. The encoded protein is CASSLLELPGELFF.

This clonotype was picked up a small number of times. The V gene is TRBV12-3 or TRBV12-4, the J gene TRBJ2-3, with 11 positions matching TRBD2. Germline trimming cut 6 bases from V and 9 bases from J; bases unmatched to any gene: 8. The CDR3 spans 14 residues. The CDR3 DNA sequence: TGTGCCAGCAGACATAGCGGGGGGGCCGACACGCAGTATTTT. Amino acid sequence: CASRHSGGADTQYF.